Included here is one T cell receptor (beta chain) sequence, with context. The sample originates from a study of blood T cell repertoires in COVID-19. Study at large: Sources were T cells, B-cell-depleted T cells, or PBMCs; the material itself was cDNA or gDNA.

Per the authors' pipeline: Amplified reference gene primers provided the basis for estimating nucleated cell counts. Clones were sequenced by immunoSEQ multiplex PCR, and TCRdb holds only the in-frame ones, with some missing. The V and J calls and clone size were taken over from that table, and D and trimming were inferred from the DNA. Here the sample spans roughly 200,000 clones, 65% to 90% being singletons. Adults between roughly 18 and 95 years of age took part from 24 US areas. The germline V and J ends were trimmed by 2 bases and 6 bases, with 8 bases remaining between them. The length of the CDR3 is 11 residues. The germline V gene encodes CDR1 GTSNPN and CDR2 SVGIG (reference sequence).

This sequence joins TRBV30 and TRBJ2-7, with D unclear. Input material: PBMCs or T cells enriched from blood (not recorded which). The TCR comes from a woman between 25 and 40 years old who had been exposed to COVID-19. CDR3 region: CAWSRSPEQYF. The CDR3 DNA sequence: TGTGCCTGGAGTCGAAGCCCCGAGCAGTACTTC.